This is a list of T cell receptor beta chains from one sample in a study of T cells in Graves' hyperthyroidism and ophthalmopathy. MiXCR, applied by TCRdb to the multiplex PCR reads, yields one record per CDR3 protein. The table shows 500,000 to 650,000 distinct CDR3 sequences, with roughly 15% occurring only once. Specimen: blood. The receptors here all came from a woman in her thirties or forties with Graves' hyperthyroidism. The CDR3 runs from the conserved cysteine through the conserved F or W. D genes are given only for firm matches. Size tells how often a clone was seen (once, few, many) or the class of an expanded clone, and some rows leave it out.

clone size	V gene	J gene	D gene	CDR3 DNA	CDR3 protein
many	TRBV2	TRBJ2-1	NA	TGTGCCAGCGGAAGGGGGAGGGGGGATGAGCAGTTCTTC	CASGRGRGDEQFF
few	TRBV24-1	TRBJ2-5	NA	TGTGCCACCAGTGATTCTCCCTCGCAAGAGACCCAGTACTTC	CATSDSPSQETQYF
few	TRBV30	TRBJ2-7	NA	TGTGCCTGGAGTGTAAGGAGTGCGGGCAAGGACTCCTACGAGCAGTACTTC	CAWSVRSAGKDSYEQYF
many	TRBV5-1	TRBJ2-7	NA	TGCGCCAGCAGCTTGACGGGAGCTACCTCCTACGAGCAGTACTTC	CASSLTGATSYEQYF
many	TRBV2	TRBJ2-7	TRBD2	TGTGCCAGCAGGGGGACTAGCGGGAAGACCTACGAGCAGTACTTC	CASRGTSGKTYEQYF
NA	TRBV30	TRBJ2-3	TRBD2	TGTGCCTGGAGTGATACGGGACTAGCGGGGGGCACAGATACGCAGTATTTT	CAWSDTGLAGGTDTQYF
NA	TRBV24-1	TRBJ2-1	TRBD1	TGTGCCACCAGTGCGGCAGGGGGCTCCTACAATGAGCAGTTCTTC	CATSAAGGSYNEQFF
few	TRBV4-1	TRBJ1-4	NA	TGCGCCAGCAGCCAAGAAAGTCCAACTAATGAAAAACTGTTTTTT	CASSQESPTNEKLFF
NA	TRBV6-1	TRBJ1-5	TRBD1	TGTGCCAGCAGCCGCGGGACAGGCATGTGGCCCCAGCATTTT	CASSRGTGMWPQHF
many	TRBV24-1	TRBJ2-1	TRBD1	TGTGCCACCAGTGATTCCGGGACAGGCTACAATGAGCAGTTCTTC	CATSDSGTGYNEQFF
many	TRBV12-3/TRBV12-4	TRBJ2-7	NA	TGTGCCAGCACCACGGGATCGCTCTACGAGCAGTACTTC	CASTTGSLYEQYF
many	TRBV18	TRBJ1-3	NA	TGTGCCAGCTCACCACGGGCCAGGGGCTCTGGAAACACCATATATTTT	CASSPRARGSGNTIYF
few	TRBV30	TRBJ2-5	NA	TGTGCCTGGAGGTTGGGGAGCGAGACCCAGTACTTC	CAWRLGSETQYF
many	TRBV5-8	TRBJ1-1	NA	TGTGCCAGCAGCTTCGGGGGGAGGGTCACTGAAGCTTTCTTT	CASSFGGRVTEAFF
few	TRBV19	TRBJ1-1	NA	TGTGCCAGTAGTATGGGGGGAAACACTGAAGCTTTCTTT	CASSMGGNTEAFF
many	TRBV28	TRBJ2-4	TRBD1	TGTGCCAGCAGAGATCGGACAGGGCACTTAGCCAAAAACATTCAGTACTTC	CASRDRTGHLAKNIQYF
many	TRBV12-3/TRBV12-4	TRBJ2-1	TRBD1	TGTGCCAGCAGGACATTTGAGGGGGCCCACAATGAGCAGTTCTTC	CASRTFEGAHNEQFF